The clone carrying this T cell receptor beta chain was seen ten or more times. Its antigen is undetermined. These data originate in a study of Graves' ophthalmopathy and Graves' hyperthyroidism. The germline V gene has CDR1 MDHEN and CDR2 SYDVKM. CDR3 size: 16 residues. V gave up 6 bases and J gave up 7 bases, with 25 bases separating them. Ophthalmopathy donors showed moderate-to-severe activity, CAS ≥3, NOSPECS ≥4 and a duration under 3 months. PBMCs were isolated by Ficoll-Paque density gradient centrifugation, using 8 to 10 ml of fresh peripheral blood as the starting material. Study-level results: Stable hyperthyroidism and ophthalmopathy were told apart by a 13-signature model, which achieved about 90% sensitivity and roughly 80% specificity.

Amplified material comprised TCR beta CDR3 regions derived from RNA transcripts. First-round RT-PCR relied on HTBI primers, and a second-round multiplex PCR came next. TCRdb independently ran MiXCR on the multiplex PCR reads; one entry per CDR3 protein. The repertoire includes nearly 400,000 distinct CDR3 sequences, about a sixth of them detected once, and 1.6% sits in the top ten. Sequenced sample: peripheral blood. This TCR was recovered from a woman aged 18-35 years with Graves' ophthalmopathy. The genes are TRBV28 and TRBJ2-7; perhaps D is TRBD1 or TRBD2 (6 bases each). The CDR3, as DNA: TGTGCCAGCAGCTCCCTCGGGGACACCACGAGCGGGGAGCAGTACTTC. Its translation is CASSSLGDTTSGEQYF.